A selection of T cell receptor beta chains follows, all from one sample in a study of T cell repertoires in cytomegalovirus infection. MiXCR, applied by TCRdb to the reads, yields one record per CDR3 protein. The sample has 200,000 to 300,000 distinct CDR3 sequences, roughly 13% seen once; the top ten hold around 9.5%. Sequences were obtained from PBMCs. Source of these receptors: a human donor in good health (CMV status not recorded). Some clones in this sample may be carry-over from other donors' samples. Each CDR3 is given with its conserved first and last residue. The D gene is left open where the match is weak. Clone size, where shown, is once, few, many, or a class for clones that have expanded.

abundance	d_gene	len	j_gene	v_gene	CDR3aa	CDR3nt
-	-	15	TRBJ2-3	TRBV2	CATFRADSSTDTQYF	TGTGCCACCTTCCGGGCAGACTCCTCCACAGATACGCAGTATTTT
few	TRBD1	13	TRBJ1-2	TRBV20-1	CSATDRGNYGYTF	TGCAGTGCAACCGACAGGGGCAACTATGGCTACACCTTC
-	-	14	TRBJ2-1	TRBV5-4	CASSLGQGTNEQFF	TGTGCCAGCAGCTTGGGGCAGGGTACCAATGAGCAGTTCTTC
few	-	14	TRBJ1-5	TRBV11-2	CASSLGSESQPQHF	TGTGCCAGCAGCTTAGGGTCGGAGTCTCAGCCCCAGCATTTT
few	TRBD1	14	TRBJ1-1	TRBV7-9	CASSFDRANTEAFF	TGTGCCAGCAGCTTCGACAGGGCAAACACTGAAGCTTTCTTT
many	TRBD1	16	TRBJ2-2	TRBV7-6	CASSSRQGGVAGELFF	TGTGCCAGCAGTTCGAGACAGGGGGGGGTCGCCGGGGAGCTGTTTTTT
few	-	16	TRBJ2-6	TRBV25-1	CASSESELSGANVLTF	TGTGCCAGCAGTGAATCAGAGCTCTCTGGGGCCAACGTCCTGACTTTC
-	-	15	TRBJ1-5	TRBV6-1	CASSETGGSNQPQHF	TGTGCCAGCAGTGAAACCGGGGGTAGCAATCAGCCCCAGCATTTT
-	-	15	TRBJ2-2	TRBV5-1	CASSGGVANTGELFF	TGCGCCAGCAGCGGCGGAGTCGCGAACACCGGGGAGCTGTTTTTT
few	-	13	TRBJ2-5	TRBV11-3	CASSFTNEETQYF	TGTGCCAGCAGCTTTACTAACGAAGAGACCCAGTACTTC
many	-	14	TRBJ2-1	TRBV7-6	CASSQPTRIDEQFF	TGTGCCAGCAGCCAACCGACTAGGATCGATGAGCAGTTCTTC
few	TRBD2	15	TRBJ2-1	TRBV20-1	CSARAQLAAYNEQFF	TGCAGTGCTAGAGCGCAACTAGCGGCTTACAATGAGCAGTTCTTC
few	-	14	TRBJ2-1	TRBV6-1	CARGGGDNLDEQFF	TGTGCGAGGGGGGGGGGGGACAATTTGGATGAGCAGTTCTTC
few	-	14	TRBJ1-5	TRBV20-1	CSARVSGLGEPQHF	TGCAGTGCTAGAGTGTCAGGGTTGGGAGAGCCCCAGCATTTT